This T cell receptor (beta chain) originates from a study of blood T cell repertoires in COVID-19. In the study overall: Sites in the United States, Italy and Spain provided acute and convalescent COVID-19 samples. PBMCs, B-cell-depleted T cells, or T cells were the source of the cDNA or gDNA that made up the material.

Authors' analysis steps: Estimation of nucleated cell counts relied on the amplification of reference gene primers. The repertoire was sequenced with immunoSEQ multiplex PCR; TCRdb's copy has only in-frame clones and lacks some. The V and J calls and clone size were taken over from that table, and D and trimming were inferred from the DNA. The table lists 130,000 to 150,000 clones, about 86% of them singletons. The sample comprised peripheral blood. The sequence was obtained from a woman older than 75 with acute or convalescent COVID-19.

Here the CDR3 reads CASSVLAGGFTGELFF. The CDR3 coding sequence is TGCGCCAGCAGCGTACTAGCGGGGGGATTCACCGGGGAGCTGTTTTTT. This chain joins TRBV5-1 and TRBJ2-2; 12 bases match TRBD2. CDR1 is SGHRS and CDR2 is YFSETQ in the germline V gene. The CDR3 length is 16 residues. J lost 4 bases, V lost 4 bases, and 5 bases had no gene match.